The subject of this entry is one T cell receptor (beta chain). This sample was taken from a study of blood T cell repertoires in COVID-19. Study summary: Material from acute and convalescent COVID-19 was sourced from the United States, Italy and Spain. In each case, the material was cDNA or gDNA derived from T cells, B-cell-depleted T cells, or PBMCs.

Enrolled during active infection, Seattle patients were then followed longitudinally. CDR1 is SGHRS, CDR2 YFSETQ, per germline. The CDR3 is 13 residues long. J lost 8 bases, V lost 0 bases, and 2 bases had no gene match. Original methodology: The authors estimated nucleated cell counts from reference gene primer amplification. TCRdb keeps only in-frame clones here, not all; method: immunoSEQ multiplex PCR. That table furnishes V, J and clone size, whereas the DNA furnished D and trimming. Found here are around 200,000 clones, around 85% of them singletons; the top ten hold approximately 11%. The sample was peripheral blood. The gene calls are TRBV5-1 and TRBJ2-1; 7 nucleotides line up with TRBD2. The origin of this receptor is a woman in her sixties or seventies with COVID-19, enrolled during active disease. In DNA, the CDR3 is TGCGCCAGCAGCTTGGGAGCGGGATATGAGCAGTTCTTC. As protein: CASSLGAGYEQFF. The whole variable domain, remainder taken from reference TRBV5-1 and TRBJ2-1, is KAGVTQTPRYLIKTRGQQVTLSCSPISGHRSVSWYQQTPGQGLQFLFEYFSETQRNKGNFPGRFSGRQFSNSRSEMNVSTLELGDSALYLCASSLGAGYEQFFGPGTRLTVL.